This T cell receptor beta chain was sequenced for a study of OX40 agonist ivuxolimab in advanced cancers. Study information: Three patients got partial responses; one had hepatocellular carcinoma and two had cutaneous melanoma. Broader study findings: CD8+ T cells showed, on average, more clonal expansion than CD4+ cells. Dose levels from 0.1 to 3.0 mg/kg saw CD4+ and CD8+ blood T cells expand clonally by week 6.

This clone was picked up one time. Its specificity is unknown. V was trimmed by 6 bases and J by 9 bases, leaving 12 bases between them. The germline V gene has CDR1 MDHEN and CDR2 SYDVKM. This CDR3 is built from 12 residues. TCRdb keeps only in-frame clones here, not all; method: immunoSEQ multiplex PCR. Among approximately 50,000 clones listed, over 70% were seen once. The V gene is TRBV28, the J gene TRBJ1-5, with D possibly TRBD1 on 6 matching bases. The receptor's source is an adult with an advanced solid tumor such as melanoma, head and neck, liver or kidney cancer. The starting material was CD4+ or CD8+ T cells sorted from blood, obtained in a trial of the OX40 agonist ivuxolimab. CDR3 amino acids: CASRRGGWPQHF. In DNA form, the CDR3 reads TGTGCCAGCAGACGAGGGGGTTGGCCCCAGCATTTT.